The present TCR beta chain was sequenced within a study of shared clonotypes between healthy human individuals. Study observations and caveats: When naive CD4 clonotypes were compared across a handful of donors, around 4.6% were shared.

The naive CD8 fraction comprised CD45RO-negative cells positively selected for CCR7 and excluded terminally differentiated effector memory CD45RA+ cells. Every donor was a Caucasian adult from Nashville, Tennessee. Concerning this clone itself: No antigen is known for it.

V was pared by 1 base and J by 2 bases, with 9 bases between. Germline-derived CDR1 and CDR2 are SEHNR and FQNEAQ (reference sequence). The length of the CDR3 is 14 residues. Researchers ran the assay at a deep level. In the original workflow: ImmunoSEQ output lacked quality scores and full-length reads, limiting matched filtering. Profiled with immunoSEQ multiplex PCR; TCRdb holds only in-frame clones, not every one. V and J calls and clone size are as listed in that table; D and trimming were resolved from the DNA. Seen here are approximately 2,200,000 clones, roughly 91% observed once, and the top ten hold around 1.7%.

V is TRBV7-9 and J is TRBJ2-7; no clear D gene. Sequenced: naive CD8+ T cells from PBMCs. This clonotype was sampled from a man aged 18-30 years in good health. Some clones in this sample may be carry-over from other donors' samples. The CDR3 sequence is CASSLGLVPYEQYF. The CDR3 region has the DNA TGTGCCAGCAGCTTAGGATTAGTCCCCTACGAGCAGTACTTC.